This T cell receptor (beta chain) was captured by sequencing in a study of T cell repertoires in cytomegalovirus infection. As for the study in general: Peptides in the study included HLA-C-restricted and HLA-B-restricted CMV epitopes. Matching HLA type, along with CMV infection, was indicated by public TCR beta signatures. General observations from the study: HLA-C-restricted CMV clonotypes gave the most frequent clonotype in two of eight donors. Carriers of CMV and the relevant HLA type were discriminated by public TCR beta frequency.

From the reads, TCRdb called clonotypes with MiXCR, one entry per CDR3 protein. The sample holds approximately 1,000,000 distinct CDR3 sequences, about 33% seen once. Germline V lookup: CDR1 SNHLY, CDR2 FYNNEI. This CDR3 contains 14 residues. In regard to this clonotype: What it binds is not known.

V usage is TRBV2 and J usage is TRBJ1-6; D is unresolved. The sample in question was cultured CD8+ T cells from PBMCs, obtained from culture after CMV antigen stimulation. The receptor was derived from a human donor in good health (CMV status not recorded). Some clones in this sample may be carry-over from other donors' samples. DNA for the CDR3: TGTGTCGTCTTCGCCCCGAGGTATAATTCACCCCTCCACTTT. It encodes CVVFAPRYNSPLHF.